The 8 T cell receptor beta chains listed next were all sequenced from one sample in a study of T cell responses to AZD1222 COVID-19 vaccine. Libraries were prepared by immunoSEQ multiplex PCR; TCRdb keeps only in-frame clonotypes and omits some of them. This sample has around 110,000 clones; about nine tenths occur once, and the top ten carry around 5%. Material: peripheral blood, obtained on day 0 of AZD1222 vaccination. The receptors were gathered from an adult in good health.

CDR3 protein: CASSLGVGTRSYEQYF. The CDR3 DNA reads as TGTGCCAGCAGTTTAGGGGTCGGGACTCGCTCCTACGAGCAGTACTTC. The chain joins TRBV27 to TRBJ2-7; maybe TRBD2 (6 bases). Germline CDR1 reads MNHEY; CDR2 reads SMNVEV (reference sequence). This CDR3 has 16 residues. Trimming pared 2 bases from V and 0 bases from J, leaving 14 bases between.

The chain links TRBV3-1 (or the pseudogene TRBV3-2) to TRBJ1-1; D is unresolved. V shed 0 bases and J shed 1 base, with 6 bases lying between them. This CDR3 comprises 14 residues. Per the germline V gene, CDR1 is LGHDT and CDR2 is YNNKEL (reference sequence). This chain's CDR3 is CASSQDVGNTEAFF. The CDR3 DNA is TGTGCCAGCAGCCAAGACGTAGGGAACACTGAAGCTTTCTTT.

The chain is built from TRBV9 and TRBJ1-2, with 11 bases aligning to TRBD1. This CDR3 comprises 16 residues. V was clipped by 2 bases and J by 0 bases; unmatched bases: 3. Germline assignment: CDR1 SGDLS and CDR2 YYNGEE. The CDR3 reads CASSVGQGAPNYGYTF. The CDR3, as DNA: TGTGCCAGCAGCGTCGGACAGGGGGCTCCTAACTATGGCTACACCTTC. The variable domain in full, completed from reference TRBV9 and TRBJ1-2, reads DSGVTQTPKHLITATGQRVTLRCSPRSGDLSVYWYQQSLDQGLQFLIQYYNGEERAKGNILERFSAQQFPDLHSELNLSSLELGDSALYFCASSVGQGAPNYGYTFGSGTRLTVV.

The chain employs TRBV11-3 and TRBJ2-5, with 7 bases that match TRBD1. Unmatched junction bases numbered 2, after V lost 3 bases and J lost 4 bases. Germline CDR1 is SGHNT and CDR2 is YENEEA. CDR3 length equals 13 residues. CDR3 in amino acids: CASSFRQGETQYF. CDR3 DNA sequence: TGTGCCAGCAGCTTCCGACAGGGAGAGACCCAGTACTTC. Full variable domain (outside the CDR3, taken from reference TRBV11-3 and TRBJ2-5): EAGVVQSPRYKIIEKKQPVAFWCNPISGHNTLYWYLQNLGQGPELLIRYENEEAVDDSQLPKDRFSAERLKGVDSTLKIQPAELGDSAVYLCASSFRQGETQYFGPGTRLLVL.

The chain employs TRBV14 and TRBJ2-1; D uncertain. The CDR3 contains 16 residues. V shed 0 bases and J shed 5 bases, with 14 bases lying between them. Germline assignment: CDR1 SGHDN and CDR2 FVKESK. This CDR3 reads CASSQERIIINNEQFF. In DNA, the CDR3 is TGTGCCAGCAGCCAAGAAAGAATTATAATCAACAATGAGCAGTTCTTC.

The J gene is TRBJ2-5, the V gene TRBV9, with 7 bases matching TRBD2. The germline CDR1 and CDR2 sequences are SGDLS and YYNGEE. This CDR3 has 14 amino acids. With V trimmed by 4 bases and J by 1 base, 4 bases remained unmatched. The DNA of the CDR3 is TGTGCCAGCAGCTCTTGGACTAGCCAAGAGACCCAGTACTTC. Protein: CASSSWTSQETQYF.

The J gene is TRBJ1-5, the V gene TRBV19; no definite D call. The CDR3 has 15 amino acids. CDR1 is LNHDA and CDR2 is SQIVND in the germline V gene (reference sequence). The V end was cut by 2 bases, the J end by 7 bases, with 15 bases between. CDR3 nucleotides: TGTGCCAGTAGTATAAGCCGGGAGGCACGACAGCCCCAGCATTTT. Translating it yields CASSISREARQPQHF.

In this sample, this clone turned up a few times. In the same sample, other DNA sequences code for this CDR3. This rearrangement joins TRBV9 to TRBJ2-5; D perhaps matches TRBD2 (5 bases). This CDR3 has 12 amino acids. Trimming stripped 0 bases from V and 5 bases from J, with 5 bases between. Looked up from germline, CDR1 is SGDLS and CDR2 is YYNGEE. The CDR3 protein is CASSVGEETQYF. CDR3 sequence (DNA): TGTGCCAGCAGCGTAGGGGAGGAGACCCAGTACTTC.